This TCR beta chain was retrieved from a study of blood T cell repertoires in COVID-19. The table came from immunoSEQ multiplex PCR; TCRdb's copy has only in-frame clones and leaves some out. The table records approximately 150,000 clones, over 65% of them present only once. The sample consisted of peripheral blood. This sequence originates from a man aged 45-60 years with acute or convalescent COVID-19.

The CDR3 here is CASSLGTSGYEQYF. In nucleotides, the CDR3 is TGTGCCAGCAGCTTGGGGACTAGCGGCTACGAGCAGTACTTC. The chain combines TRBV13 with TRBJ2-7; 11 nucleotides match TRBD2. Germline CDR1 reads PRHDT; CDR2 reads FYEKMQ (reference sequence). V shed 3 bases, J shed 3 bases, and the junction held 1 base outside the gene matches. This CDR3 contains 14 residues.